A selection of T cell receptor beta chains follows, all from one sample in a study of PD-L1 blockade in urothelial cancer. The method was immunoSEQ multiplex PCR; TCRdb's version includes in-frame clones alone and lacks a portion of them. The sample includes 85,000 to 130,000 clones, 90% to 95% seen only once; the top ten take 0.75% to 0.95%. This specimen was PBMCs, taken around atezolizumab (anti-PD-L1) treatment. The receptors originated from a woman older than 75 with urothelial cancer. Both conserved end residues are part of each CDR3. D genes are given only for firm matches. Rows may omit the clone size; those that give it use once, few, many or a size class.

TRBD2	NA	TRBV11-3	TRBJ2-5	TGTGCCAGCAGCTCCCTCCCGGAAAGCGGGAGGGCCTGGGAGACCCAGTACTTC	CASSSLPESGRAWETQYF
TRBD1	NA	TRBV27	TRBJ2-1	TGTGCCAGCAGTTTGGACAGGGCGTCCTACAATGAGCAGTTCTTC	CASSLDRASYNEQFF
TRBD2	NA	TRBV4-1	TRBJ2-3	TGCGCCAGCAGCCAAGAGGGGACTAGCGGGAGCCCAGATACGCAGTATTTT	CASSQEGTSGSPDTQYF
TRBD2	NA	TRBV14	TRBJ2-1	TGTGCCAGCAGCCACCCGGGACTAGCCTACAATGAGCAGTTCTTC	CASSHPGLAYNEQFF
NA	NA	TRBV5-1	TRBJ1-2	TGCGCCAGCAGCCCCAGTAGCGGGGGGAGGATGTTTCGATATGGCTACACCTTC	CASSPSSGGRMFRYGYTF
NA	NA	TRBV5-1	TRBJ2-5	TGCGCCAGCAGCTTGTTCGGAGGGCCAAGCCAAGAGACCCAGTACTTC	CASSLFGGPSQETQYF
TRBD2	NA	TRBV11-2	TRBJ2-1	TGTGCCAGCGGACCAGGACTAGCTTCGGTTGAGCAGTTCTTC	CASGPGLASVEQFF
TRBD2	NA	TRBV18	TRBJ2-7	TGTGCCAGCTCACCGGGGAGGGAGTACGAGCAGTACTTC	CASSPGREYEQYF
NA	NA	TRBV18	TRBJ1-1	TGTGCCAGCTCACCCACCCGGACTGAAGCTTTCTTT	CASSPTRTEAFF
NA	NA	TRBV29-1	TRBJ2-7	TGCAGCGTTGCGCGGGCTGTGGGTAGCTCCTACGAGCAGTACTTC	CSVARAVGSSYEQYF
TRBD1	NA	TRBV30	TRBJ2-7	TGTGCCTGGAAGACAGGGCTAACCGTCGACGAGCAGTACTTC	CAWKTGLTVDEQYF
TRBD1	NA	TRBV19	TRBJ2-7	TGTGCCAGTAGTACCCACAGGGGGGAGGACGAGCAGTACTTC	CASSTHRGEDEQYF
NA	NA	TRBV27	TRBJ1-2	TGTGCCAGCAGTCGAATCACTGGGACTGCCGTGCATGGCTACACCTTC	CASSRITGTAVHGYTF
NA	NA	TRBV19	TRBJ1-2	TGTGCCAGTAGTATCGGAGAGGGTGGCTACACCTTC	CASSIGEGGYTF
TRBD2	NA	TRBV28	TRBJ2-7	TGTGCCAGCCGCCTAGCGGGAGACCACGAGCAGTACTTC	CASRLAGDHEQYF
NA	NA	TRBV7-8	TRBJ2-5	TGTGCCAGCAGCCAGGCTCCTAGCGTGCCCCAAGAGACCCAGTACTTC	CASSQAPSVPQETQYF
TRBD2	NA	TRBV5-6	TRBJ2-5	TGTGCCAGCAGGGCAGGGCTGGGACTAGCGGGAGAAGAAGGAGAGACCCAGTACTTC	CASRAGLGLAGEEGETQYF
TRBD2	NA	TRBV2	TRBJ2-1	TGTGCCAGCAAACAAGCGGGACTCAATGAGCAGTTCTTC	CASKQAGLNEQFF
NA	NA	TRBV27	TRBJ2-7	TGTGCCAGCAGTTGGGAACAGGGCGGCCCCTACGAGCAGTACTTC	CASSWEQGGPYEQYF
TRBD1	NA	TRBV28	TRBJ2-7	TGTGCCAGCAGCAAGGGACAGGTAAGCTACGAGCAGTACTTC	CASSKGQVSYEQYF
NA	once	TRBV7-3	TRBJ1-2	TGTGCCAGCAGCTTAATTGGGAGGGGGGGCCAAGGTCCGGGTGGCTACACCTTC	CASSLIGRGGQGPGGYTF
NA	NA	TRBV18	TRBJ2-1	TGTGCCAGCTTACAGGGTTCTTACTACAATGAGCAGTTCTTC	CASLQGSYYNEQFF
NA	NA	TRBV11-3	TRBJ1-4	TGTGCCAGCAGCCCGGGGGGTACTAATGAAAAACTGTTTTTT	CASSPGGTNEKLFF
NA	NA	TRBV5-4	TRBJ2-3	TGTGCCAGCAGCTTGTACGGGGCAGATACGCAGTATTTT	CASSLYGADTQYF
NA	NA	TRBV6-1	TRBJ2-3	TGTGCCAGTTATTCCCCGTCTGGCACAGATACGCAGTATTTT	CASYSPSGTDTQYF
TRBD2	NA	TRBV5-4	TRBJ2-1	TGTGCCAGCAGCTTGGCTCTAGCGGGAGGGAGGAATGAGCAGTTCTTC	CASSLALAGGRNEQFF
NA	NA	TRBV29-1	TRBJ1-4	TGCAGCGTTGTACAGGGCACTAATGAAAAACTGTTTTTT	CSVVQGTNEKLFF
NA	NA	TRBV28	TRBJ1-2	TGTGCCAGCACATCATCTCCAGGGAACTATGGCTACACCTTC	CASTSSPGNYGYTF
NA	NA	TRBV5-1	TRBJ2-1	TGCGCCAGCAGCTTGGCGTCAGGGATTAGCGGTGAGCAGTTCTTC	CASSLASGISGEQFF
NA	NA	TRBV11-2	TRBJ2-3	TGTGCCAGCAGCTCCACGAGGAGCACAGATACGCAGTATTTT	CASSSTRSTDTQYF
TRBD2	NA	TRBV5-1	TRBJ2-1	TGCGCCAGCAGCCTACTAGCGGAGAAATACAATGAGCAGTTCTTC	CASSLLAEKYNEQFF
NA	NA	TRBV28	TRBJ1-2	TGTGCCAGCAGTTTTGGCAGGACAGATGGCTACACCTTC	CASSFGRTDGYTF
TRBD1	NA	TRBV19	TRBJ1-1	TGTGCCAGTAGTACGGCCTCGACAGGGCGGGCTTTCTTT	CASSTASTGRAFF
TRBD1	NA	TRBV28	TRBJ1-1	TGTGCCAGCAGTCTACAGGGGGCTGTAGCTGAAGCTTTCTTT	CASSLQGAVAEAFF
NA	NA	TRBV6-1	TRBJ2-6	TGTGCCAGCAGTGAAAGCGTCCCCCGGTCCGTCCTGACTTTC	CASSESVPRSVLTF
TRBD1	NA	TRBV7-3	TRBJ2-2	TGTGCCAGCAGGATAGGACAGGGAACGAACACCGGGGAGCTGTTTTTT	CASRIGQGTNTGELFF
NA	NA	TRBV28	TRBJ2-5	TGTGCCAGCAGTTCCTACTCTAGCGAAGAGACCCAGTACTTC	CASSSYSSEETQYF
TRBD1	NA	TRBV10-2	TRBJ1-4	TGCGCCAGCGGCGGACAGGGGAGTAAACTGTTTTTT	CASGGQGSKLFF
TRBD2	NA	TRBV27	TRBJ2-1	TGTGCCAGCAGTCGGACTAGCGGGAGGACCTCGAGCTCCTACAATGAGCAGTTCTTC	CASSRTSGRTSSSYNEQFF
TRBD1	NA	TRBV28	TRBJ2-7	TGTGCCAGCAACACACCGGGACAGGGGACCTACGAGCAGTACTTC	CASNTPGQGTYEQYF